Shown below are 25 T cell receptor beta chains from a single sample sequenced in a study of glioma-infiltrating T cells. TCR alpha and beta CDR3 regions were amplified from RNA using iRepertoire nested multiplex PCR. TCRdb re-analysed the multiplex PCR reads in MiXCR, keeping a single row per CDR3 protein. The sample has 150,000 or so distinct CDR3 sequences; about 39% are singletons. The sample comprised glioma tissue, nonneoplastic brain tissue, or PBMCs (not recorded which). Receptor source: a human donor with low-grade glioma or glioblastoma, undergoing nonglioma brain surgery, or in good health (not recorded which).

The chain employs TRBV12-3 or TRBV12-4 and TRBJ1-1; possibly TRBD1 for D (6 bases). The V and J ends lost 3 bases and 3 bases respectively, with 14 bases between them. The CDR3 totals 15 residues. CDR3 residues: CASSFEGHPDTEAFF. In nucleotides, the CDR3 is TGTGCCAGCAGTTTTGAGGGACACCCGGACACTGAAGCTTTCTTT.

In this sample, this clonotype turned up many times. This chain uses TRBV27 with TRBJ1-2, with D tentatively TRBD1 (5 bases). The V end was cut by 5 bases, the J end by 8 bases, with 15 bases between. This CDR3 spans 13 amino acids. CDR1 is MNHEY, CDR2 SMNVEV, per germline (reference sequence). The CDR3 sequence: CASSPLGRGGYTF. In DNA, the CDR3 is TGTGCCAGCAGTCCCCTTGGGAGGGGAGGCTACACCTTC.

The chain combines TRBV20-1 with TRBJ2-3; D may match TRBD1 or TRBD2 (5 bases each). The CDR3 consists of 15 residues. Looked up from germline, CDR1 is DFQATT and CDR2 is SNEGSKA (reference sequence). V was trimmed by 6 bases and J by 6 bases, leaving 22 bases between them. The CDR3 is CSAPNRDGGRDTQYF. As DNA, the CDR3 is TGCAGTGCACCGAACCGGGACGGAGGAAGGGATACGCAGTATTTT.

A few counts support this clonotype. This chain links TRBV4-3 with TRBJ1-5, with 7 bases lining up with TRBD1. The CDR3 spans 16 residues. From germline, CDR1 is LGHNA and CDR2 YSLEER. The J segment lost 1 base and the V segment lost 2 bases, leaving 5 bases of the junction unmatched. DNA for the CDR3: TGCGCCAGCAGCCAATACCTGGGACAGAGCAATCAGCCCCAGCATTTT. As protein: CASSQYLGQSNQPQHF.

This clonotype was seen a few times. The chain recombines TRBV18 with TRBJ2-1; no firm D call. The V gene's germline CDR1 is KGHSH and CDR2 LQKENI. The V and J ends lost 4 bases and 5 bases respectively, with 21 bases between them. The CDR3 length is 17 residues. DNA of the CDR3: TGTGCCAGCTCACAGGACGGCGCAAACCCTGCTAACAATGAGCAGTTCTTC. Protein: CASSQDGANPANNEQFF.

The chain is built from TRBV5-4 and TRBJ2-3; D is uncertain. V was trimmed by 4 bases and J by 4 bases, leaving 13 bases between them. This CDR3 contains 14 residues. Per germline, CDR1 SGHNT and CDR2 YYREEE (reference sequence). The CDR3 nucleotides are TGTGCCAGCAGCCCGCGTTTGAGAGCAGATACGCAGTATTTT. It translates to CASSPRLRADTQYF.

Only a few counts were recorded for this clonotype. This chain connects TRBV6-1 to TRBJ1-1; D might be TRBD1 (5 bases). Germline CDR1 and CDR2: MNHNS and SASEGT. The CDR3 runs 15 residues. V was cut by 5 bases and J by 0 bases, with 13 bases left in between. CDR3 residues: CASSWDRLMNTEAFF. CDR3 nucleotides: TGTGCCAGCAGTTGGGACCGACTCATGAACACTGAAGCTTTCTTT.

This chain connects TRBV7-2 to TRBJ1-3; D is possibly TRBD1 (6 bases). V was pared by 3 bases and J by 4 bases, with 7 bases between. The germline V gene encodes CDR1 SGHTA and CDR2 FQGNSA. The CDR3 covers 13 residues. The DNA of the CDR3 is TGTGCCAGCAGCTTGGACAGAGGAAACACCATATATTTT. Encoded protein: CASSLDRGNTIYF.

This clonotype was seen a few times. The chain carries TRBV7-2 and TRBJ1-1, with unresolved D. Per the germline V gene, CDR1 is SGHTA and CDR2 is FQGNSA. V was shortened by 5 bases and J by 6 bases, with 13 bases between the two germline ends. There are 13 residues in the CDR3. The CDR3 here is CASSPGAWAEAFF. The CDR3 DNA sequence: TGTGCCAGCAGCCCCGGAGCCTGGGCTGAAGCTTTCTTT.

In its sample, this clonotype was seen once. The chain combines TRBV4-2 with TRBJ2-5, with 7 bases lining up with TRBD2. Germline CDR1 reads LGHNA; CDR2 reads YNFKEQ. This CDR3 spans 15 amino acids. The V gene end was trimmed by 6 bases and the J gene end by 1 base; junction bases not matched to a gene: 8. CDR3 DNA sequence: TGTGCCAGCAGGGCGAGCGGGGAGCTCCAAGAGACCCAGTACTTC. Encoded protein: CASRASGELQETQYF.

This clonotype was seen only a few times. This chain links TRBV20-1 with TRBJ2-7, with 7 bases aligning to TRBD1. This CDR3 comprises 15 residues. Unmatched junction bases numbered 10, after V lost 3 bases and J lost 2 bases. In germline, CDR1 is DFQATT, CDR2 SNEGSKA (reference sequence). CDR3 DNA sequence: TGCAGTGCTAGGGCCCAAGGGACAGTTGCCTACGAGCAGTACTTC. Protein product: CSARAQGTVAYEQYF.

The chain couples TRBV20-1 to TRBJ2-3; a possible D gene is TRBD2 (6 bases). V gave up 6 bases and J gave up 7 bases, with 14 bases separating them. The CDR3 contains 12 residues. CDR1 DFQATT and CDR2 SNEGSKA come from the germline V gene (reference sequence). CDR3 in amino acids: CSADGTLNTQYF. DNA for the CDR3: TGCAGTGCCGACGGGACTCTAAATACGCAGTATTTT.

The CDR3 nucleotides read TGTGCCAGCACTAGAGTTACAGGGAATTCCTACGAGCAGTACTTC. It is translated as CASTRVTGNSYEQYF. The chain recombines TRBV6-1 with TRBJ2-7; a possible D gene is TRBD1 (6 bases). Trimming removed 7 bases at V and 1 base at J, with 17 bases between. CDR3 length: 15 amino acids. Germline V gives CDR1 MNHNS, CDR2 SASEGT.

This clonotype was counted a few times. The CDR3 loop is CASSLVGLIAFF. The DNA for the CDR3 is TGTGCCAGCAGCTTAGTTGGCCTTATAGCTTTCTTT. This rearrangement joins TRBV7-2 to TRBJ1-1, with D unresolved. This CDR3 is built from 12 residues. CDR1 is SGHTA and CDR2 is FQGNSA in the germline V gene. V was clipped by 1 base and J by 10 bases, with 10 bases between them. The entire variable domain, with the rest obtained from reference TRBV7-2 and TRBJ1-1, is as follows: GAGVSQSPSNKVTEKGKDVELRCDPISGHTALYWYRQSLGQGLEFLIYFQGNSAPDKSGLPSDRFSAERTGGSVSTLTIQRTQQEDSAVYLCASSLVGLIAFFGQGTRLTVV.

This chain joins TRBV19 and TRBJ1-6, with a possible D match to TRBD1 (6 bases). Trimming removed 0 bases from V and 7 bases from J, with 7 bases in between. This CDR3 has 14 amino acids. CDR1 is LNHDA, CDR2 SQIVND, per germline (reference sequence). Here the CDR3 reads CASSIEGANSPLHF. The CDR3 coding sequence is TGTGCCAGTAGTATAGAGGGGGCGAATTCACCCCTCCACTTT. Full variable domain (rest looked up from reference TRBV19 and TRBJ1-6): DGGITQSPKYLFRKEGQNVTLSCEQNLNHDAMYWYRQDPGQGLRLIYYSQIVNDFQKGDIAEGYSVSREKKESFPLTVTSAQKNPTAFYLCASSIEGANSPLHFGNGTRLTVT.

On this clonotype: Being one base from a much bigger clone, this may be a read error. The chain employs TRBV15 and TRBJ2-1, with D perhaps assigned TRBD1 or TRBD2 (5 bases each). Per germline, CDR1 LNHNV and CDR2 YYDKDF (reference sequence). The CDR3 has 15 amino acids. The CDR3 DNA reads TGTGCCGCCAGCAGAGATCACGGGGCGGGCAATGAGCAGTTCTTC. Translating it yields CAASRDHGAGNEQFF.

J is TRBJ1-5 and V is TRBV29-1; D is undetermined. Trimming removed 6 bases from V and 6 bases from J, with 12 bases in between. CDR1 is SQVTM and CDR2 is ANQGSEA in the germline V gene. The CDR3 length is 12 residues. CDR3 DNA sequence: TGCAGCGTCGGGGAGGACGGTCAGCCCCAGCATTTT. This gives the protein CSVGEDGQPQHF.

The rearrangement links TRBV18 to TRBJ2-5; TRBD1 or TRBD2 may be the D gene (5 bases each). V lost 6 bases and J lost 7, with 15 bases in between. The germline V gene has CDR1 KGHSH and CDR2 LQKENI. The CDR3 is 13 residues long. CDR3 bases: TGTGCCAGCTCGCGAGGGGACGTAGCGACCCAGTACTTC. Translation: CASSRGDVATQYF.

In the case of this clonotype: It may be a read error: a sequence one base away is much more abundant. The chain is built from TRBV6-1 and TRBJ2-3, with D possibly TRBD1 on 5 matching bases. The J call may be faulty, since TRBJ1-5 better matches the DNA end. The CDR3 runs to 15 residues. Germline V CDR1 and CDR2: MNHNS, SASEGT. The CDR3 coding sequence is TGTGCCAGCAGAACCGGGACTAGCGGAACAGATACGCAGCATTTT. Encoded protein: CASRTGTSGTDTQHF.

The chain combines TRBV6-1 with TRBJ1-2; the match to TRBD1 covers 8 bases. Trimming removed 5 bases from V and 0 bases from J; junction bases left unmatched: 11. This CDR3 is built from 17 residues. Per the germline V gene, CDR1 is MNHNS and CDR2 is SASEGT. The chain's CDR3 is CASSTQTGDYPNYGYTF. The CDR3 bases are TGTGCCAGCAGTACCCAGACAGGGGATTATCCTAACTATGGCTACACCTTC.

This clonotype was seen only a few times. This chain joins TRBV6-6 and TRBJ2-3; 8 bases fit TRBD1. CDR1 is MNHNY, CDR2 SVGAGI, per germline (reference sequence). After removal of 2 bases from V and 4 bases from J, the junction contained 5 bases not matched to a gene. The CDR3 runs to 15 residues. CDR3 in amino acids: CASSYLQGAADTQYF. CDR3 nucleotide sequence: TGTGCCAGCAGTTACCTCCAGGGGGCTGCAGATACGCAGTATTTT.

The CDR3 here is CSGSGGLSTDTQYF. In DNA form, the CDR3 reads TGCAGTGGTAGCGGGGGCCTTAGCACAGATACGCAGTATTTT. V and J are TRBV20-1 and TRBJ2-3; 9 bases agree with TRBD2. J gave up 0 bases and V 7 bases, and 5 bases lay outside the gene matches. From germline, CDR1 is DFQATT and CDR2 SNEGSKA (reference sequence). The CDR3 runs 14 residues.

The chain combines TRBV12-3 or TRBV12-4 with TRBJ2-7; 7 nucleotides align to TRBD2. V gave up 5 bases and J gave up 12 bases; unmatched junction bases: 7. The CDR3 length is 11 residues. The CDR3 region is CASSATSEAYF. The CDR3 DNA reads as TGTGCCAGCAGTGCTACTAGCGAAGCGTACTTC.

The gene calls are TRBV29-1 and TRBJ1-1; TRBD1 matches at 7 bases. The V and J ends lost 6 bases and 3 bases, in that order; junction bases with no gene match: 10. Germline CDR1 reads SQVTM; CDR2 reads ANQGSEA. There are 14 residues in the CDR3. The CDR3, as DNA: TGCAGCGTAGGAACAGGGGTCTGGGACACTGAAGCTTTCTTT. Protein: CSVGTGVWDTEAFF.

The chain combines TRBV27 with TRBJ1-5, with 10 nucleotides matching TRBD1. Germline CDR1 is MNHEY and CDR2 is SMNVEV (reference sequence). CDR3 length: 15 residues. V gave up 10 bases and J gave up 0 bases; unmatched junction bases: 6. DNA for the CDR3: TGTGCCACCAGGGGACAGGGGAATAGCAATCAGCCCCAGCATTTT. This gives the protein CATRGQGNSNQPQHF.